Each of the 16 T cell receptor beta chains below was sequenced from the same sample in a study of OX40 agonist ivuxolimab in advanced cancers. Produced via immunoSEQ multiplex PCR; TCRdb's table is partial and in-frame only. This sample has tens of thousands of clones, with 70% to 90% found just once. The specimen was CD4+ or CD8+ T cells sorted from blood, collected in a trial of the OX40 agonist ivuxolimab. Every receptor here comes from an adult with an advanced solid tumor such as melanoma, head and neck, liver or kidney cancer.

V is TRBV7-6 and J is TRBJ1-1; D gene unclear. Germline assignment: CDR1 SGHVS and CDR2 FNYEAQ. V gave up 3 bases and J gave up 6 bases, with 14 bases separating them. The CDR3 has 14 residues. CDR3 protein: CASSLTAPSPEAFF. The CDR3 coding sequence is TGTGCCAGCAGCTTGACGGCTCCAAGCCCTGAAGCTTTCTTT.

This chain uses TRBV7-6 with TRBJ2-2; a possible D gene is TRBD2 (6 bases). The V end lost 5 bases, the J end lost 4 bases, and 14 bases lay between the germline ends. CDR1 and CDR2 from the germline V gene are SGHVS and FNYEAQ. The CDR3 loop spans 15 amino acids. The CDR3 sequence: CASSRAGLRTGELFF. In DNA, the CDR3 is TGTGCCAGCAGCCGAGCGGGCCTACGCACCGGGGAGCTGTTTTTT. The full variable domain, completed using reference TRBV7-6 and TRBJ2-2, is GAGVSQSPRYKVTKRGQDVALRCDPISGHVSLYWYRQALGQGPEFLTYFNYEAQQDKSGLPNDRFSAERPEGSISTLTIQRTEQRDSAMYRCASSRAGLRTGELFFGEGSRLTVL.

The chain joins TRBV30 to TRBJ1-4; D unresolved. V gave up 0 bases and J gave up 3 bases, with 8 bases separating them. The V gene's germline CDR1 is GTSNPN and CDR2 SVGIG (reference sequence). This CDR3 has 14 amino acids. The chain's CDR3 is CAWSVSESNEKLFF. The CDR3 nucleotides are TGTGCCTGGAGTGTGTCGGAGTCTAATGAAAAACTGTTTTTT.

The genes are TRBV5-1 and TRBJ1-1; perhaps TRBD1 as D (5 bases). Germline assignment: CDR1 SGHRS and CDR2 YFSETQ. CDR3 length: 17 residues. With 0 bases removed from V and 5 bases from J, the gap between germline ends came to 20 bases. CDR3 coding DNA: TGCGCCAGCAGCTTGGATAGTACAGGCCGGATGGGGACTGAAGCTTTCTTT. Translated, it gives CASSLDSTGRMGTEAFF. Based on the CDR3 plus reference TRBV5-1 and TRBJ1-1, the full variable domain is KAGVTQTPRYLIKTRGQQVTLSCSPISGHRSVSWYQQTPGQGLQFLFEYFSETQRNKGNFPGRFSGRQFSNSRSEMNVSTLELGDSALYLCASSLDSTGRMGTEAFFGQGTRLTVV.

This clone has a handful of counts. V usage is TRBV4-1 and J usage is TRBJ1-5, with D possibly matching TRBD1 (5 bases). The CDR3 totals 16 residues. V lost 2 bases and J lost 1, with 12 bases in between. Germline CDR1 and CDR2: MGHRA and YSYEKL. CDR3 DNA sequence: TGCGCCAGCAGCCAAAATCGCGGGACCAGCAATCAGCCCCAGCATTTT. This sequence encodes CASSQNRGTSNQPQHF.

The DNA for the CDR3 is TGTGCCAGCAGCCAAGATCCAGGAGACTCCTACGAGCAGTACTTC. It specifies CASSQDPGDSYEQYF. The chain combines TRBV14 with TRBJ2-7; D is unclear. The CDR3 is 15 amino acids. The germline CDR1 and CDR2 sequences are SGHDN and FVKESK. The V gene lost 0 bases and the J gene lost 0 bases, with 9 bases spanning the gap.

The CDR3 is CASSRSRVGEQFF. CDR3 DNA: TGTGCCAGCAGCCGATCTCGAGTTGGTGAGCAGTTCTTC. The rearrangement links TRBV14 to TRBJ2-1; D gene unclear. V gave up 4 bases and J gave up 9 bases, with 13 bases separating them. This CDR3 contains 13 residues. Germline CDR1 is SGHDN and CDR2 is FVKESK.

The V and J genes are TRBV5-8 and TRBJ1-3, with a tentative D call TRBD1 (5 bases). The germline gives CDR1 SGHTS, CDR2 YDEGEE. V lost 0 bases and J 2 bases, leaving 6 bases between the germline ends. The CDR3 extends over 14 amino acids. The CDR3 nucleotides read TGTGCCAGCAGCTTGGGAGGGGCTGGAAACACCATATATTTT. The encoded protein is CASSLGGAGNTIYF.

The genes are TRBV7-9 and TRBJ1-2; no firm D call. V gave up 3 bases and J gave up 0 bases, with 2 bases separating them. CDR3 size: 12 residues. The germline V gene has CDR1 SEHNR and CDR2 FQNEAQ (reference sequence). The CDR3 loop reads CASSFSNYGYTF. Written as DNA, the CDR3 is TGTGCCAGCAGCTTCTCTAACTATGGCTACACCTTC.

This clone was detected only once. The chain links TRBV28 to TRBJ2-7; 10 positions agree with TRBD1. V lost 4 bases and J lost 4; bases outside the gene matches: 4. In germline, CDR1 is MDHEN, CDR2 SYDVKM. This CDR3 comprises 14 residues. The CDR3 DNA reads as TGTGCCAGCAGTTGGACAGGGGGGAGATACGAGCAGTACTTC. This encodes CASSWTGGRYEQYF.

J is TRBJ1-1 and V is TRBV29-1; 7 nucleotides align to TRBD1. Trimming took 6 bases from V and 10 from J; bases not matched to a gene: 14. The CDR3 consists of 13 residues. Germline assignment: CDR1 SQVTM and CDR2 ANQGSEA. CDR3 DNA: TGCAGCGTCCGACAGGGAACCCATCCACGAGCTTTCTTT. Translation gives CSVRQGTHPRAFF.

The count of this clone is one. This rearrangement joins TRBV6-5 to TRBJ2-5; 10 positions match TRBD1. J gave up 9 bases and V 2 bases, and 6 bases lay outside the gene matches. The length of the CDR3 is 14 residues. CDR1 is MNHEY and CDR2 is SVGAGI in the germline V gene. The CDR3 nucleotides read TGTGCCAGCAGTTACGATCGACAGGGGGCTTCCCAGTACTTC. Protein sequence: CASSYDRQGASQYF.

This chain joins TRBV9 and TRBJ2-3; D is ambiguous. Trimming removed 3 bases at V and 7 bases at J, with 15 bases between. There are 14 residues in the CDR3. Germline CDR1 SGDLS, CDR2 YYNGEE. The CDR3 nucleotides read TGTGCCAGCAGCGCCATGATAGGACCGCATACGCAGTATTTT. Its translation is CASSAMIGPHTQYF.

The genes are TRBV9 and TRBJ2-4, with 7 bases matching TRBD2. The length of the CDR3 is 16 residues. The germline V gene has CDR1 SGDLS and CDR2 YYNGEE. The V gene end was trimmed by 0 bases and the J gene end by 0 bases; junction bases not matched to a gene: 3. CDR3 residues: CASSVGLAEAKNIQYF. CDR3 DNA sequence: TGTGCCAGCAGCGTAGGCCTAGCGGAAGCCAAAAACATTCAGTACTTC. The whole variable domain, remainder taken from reference TRBV9 and TRBJ2-4, is DSGVTQTPKHLITATGQRVTLRCSPRSGDLSVYWYQQSLDQGLQFLIQYYNGEERAKGNILERFSAQQFPDLHSELNLSSLELGDSALYFCASSVGLAEAKNIQYFGAGTRLSVL.

V and J are TRBV27 and TRBJ2-7; no reliable D call. CDR1 is MNHEY and CDR2 is SMNVEV in the germline V gene (reference sequence). V lost 4 bases and J 5 bases, leaving 6 bases between the germline ends. The CDR3 totals 11 residues. As DNA, the CDR3 is TGTGCCAGCAGTTCGTACCACGAGCAGTACTTC. It codes for CASSSYHEQYF.

The gene calls are TRBV19 and TRBJ2-2, with D uncertain. V was shortened by 7 bases and J by 1 base, with 16 bases between the two germline ends. CDR3 length: 16 amino acids. Germline V gives CDR1 LNHDA, CDR2 SQIVND (reference sequence). The CDR3 loop is CASTPQGLGNTGELFF. For the CDR3, the DNA is TGTGCCAGTACCCCTCAAGGGTTGGGGAACACCGGGGAGCTGTTTTTT.